Listed below are T cell receptor beta chains from one sample, sequenced in a study of shared clonotypes between healthy human individuals. The table came from immunoSEQ multiplex PCR; TCRdb's copy has only in-frame clones and leaves some out. The repertoire has about 1.5 million clones, approximately 98% of them found once; the top ten carry about 0.4%. Sequenced input: naive CD4+ T cells sorted from blood. Source of these receptors: a man under 40 in good health. The CDR3 runs from the conserved cysteine through the conserved F or W. A D gene is named only where the DNA matches it firmly. Size is stated for part of the rows, as once, few or many counts, or as a class when the clone is expanded.

>TRBJ2-4|NA|NA|TRBV29-1
CSVGTYSAKNIQYF
TGCAGCGTGGGAACGTACTCAGCCAAAAACATTCAGTACTTC
>TRBJ2-5|NA|NA|TRBV29-1
CSVESATRVETQYF
TGCAGCGTTGAAAGCGCTACGAGGGTAGAGACCCAGTACTTC
>TRBJ2-5|NA|NA|TRBV19
CASNRGLEETQYF
TGTGCCAGTAACAGGGGACTAGAAGAGACCCAGTACTTC
>TRBJ1-4|NA|TRBD1|TRBV25-1
CASSQHRGQEKLFF
TGTGCCAGCAGTCAGCACAGGGGGCAGGAAAAACTGTTTTTT
>TRBJ2-3|NA|TRBD1|TRBV11-1
CASSPRQGADTQYF
TGTGCCAGCAGCCCGCGACAGGGCGCAGATACGCAGTATTTT
>TRBJ2-5|NA|NA|TRBV25-1
CASSDGRGGPETQYF
TGTGCCAGCAGTGACGGCAGGGGAGGGCCAGAGACCCAGTACTTC
>TRBJ1-1|NA|NA|TRBV5-6
CASSFARNTEAFF
TGTGCCAGCAGCTTTGCCCGGAACACTGAAGCTTTCTTT
>TRBJ2-3|NA|NA|TRBV4-1
CASSQDRPGITSTDTQYF
TGCGCCAGCAGCCAAGATCGCCCGGGAATCACTAGCACAGATACGCAGTATTTT
>TRBJ1-2|NA|NA|TRBV21-1
CASRGRGGRDYGYTF
TGTGCCAGCCGAGGACGCGGAGGGCGGGACTATGGCTACACCTTC
>TRBJ1-4|NA|NA|TRBV5-1
CASSREEGPTNEKLFF
TGCGCCAGCAGCCGGGAGGAGGGACCAACTAATGAAAAACTGTTTTTT
>TRBJ2-5|NA|TRBD2|TRBV29-1
CSGRGLAGAQETQYF
TGCAGCGGGCGGGGACTAGCGGGAGCCCAAGAGACCCAGTACTTC
>TRBJ2-7|once|TRBD2|TRBV7-9
CASSLGGLAGLSYEQYF
TGTGCCAGCAGCTTAGGGGGACTAGCGGGTCTGTCCTACGAGCAGTACTTC
>TRBJ2-1|NA|TRBD2|TRBV11-1
CASSLGGRGGSSYNEQFF
TGTGCCAGCAGCTTGGGGGGACGAGGCGGGAGCTCCTACAATGAGCAGTTCTTC
>TRBJ2-1|NA|NA|TRBV28
CASSHYRAGSYNEQFF
TGTGCCAGCAGCCATTATCGGGCCGGCTCCTACAATGAGCAGTTCTTC
>TRBJ1-2|NA|NA|TRBV5-1
CASSPDSYGYTF
TGCGCCAGCAGCCCGGACAGCTATGGCTACACCTTC
>TRBJ2-5|few|TRBD1|TRBV11-2
CASSRSGTGAGETQYF
TGTGCCAGCTCCCGATCCGGGACAGGGGCAGGAGAGACCCAGTACTTC
>TRBJ2-5|NA|TRBD2|TRBV11-3
CASSGGAGVGQETQYF
TGTGCCAGCAGCGGAGGAGCGGGGGTAGGGCAAGAGACCCAGTACTTC
>TRBJ2-2|NA|TRBD1|TRBV5-4
CASSLDRANTGELFF
TGTGCCAGCAGCCTCGACAGGGCGAACACCGGGGAGCTGTTTTTT
>TRBJ1-4|NA|NA|TRBV6-6
CASREVTGGNEKLFF
TGTGCCAGCAGGGAAGTGACAGGCGGTAATGAAAAACTGTTTTTT
>TRBJ1-3|NA|NA|TRBV18
CASSPPSRAGNTIYF
TGTGCCAGCTCACCACCGTCCAGGGCTGGAAACACCATATATTTT
>TRBJ1-3|NA|TRBD1|TRBV30
CAWSVRKGGPGNTIYF
TGTGCCTGGAGTGTACGGAAAGGGGGCCCGGGAAACACCATATATTTT
>TRBJ2-7|NA|NA|TRBV28
CASFSGESYEQYF
TGTGCCAGCTTTTCAGGGGAATCCTACGAGCAGTACTTC
>TRBJ1-2|NA|NA|TRBV25-1
CASSELGGYTF
TGTGCCAGCAGTGAATTAGGGGGCTACACCTTC
>TRBJ2-3|NA|NA|TRBV4-3
CASSREPTSTDTQYF
TGCGCCAGCAGCCGGGAGCCCACTAGCACAGATACGCAGTATTTT
>TRBJ2-7|NA|NA|TRBV21-1
CASSNTGTRRSYEQYF
TGTGCCAGCAGCAATACCGGGACTCGGAGGTCCTACGAGCAGTACTTC
>TRBJ2-2|NA|NA|TRBV18
CASSPKHPVLNGELFF
TGTGCCAGCTCACCAAAGCACCCAGTCTTGAACGGGGAGCTGTTTTTT